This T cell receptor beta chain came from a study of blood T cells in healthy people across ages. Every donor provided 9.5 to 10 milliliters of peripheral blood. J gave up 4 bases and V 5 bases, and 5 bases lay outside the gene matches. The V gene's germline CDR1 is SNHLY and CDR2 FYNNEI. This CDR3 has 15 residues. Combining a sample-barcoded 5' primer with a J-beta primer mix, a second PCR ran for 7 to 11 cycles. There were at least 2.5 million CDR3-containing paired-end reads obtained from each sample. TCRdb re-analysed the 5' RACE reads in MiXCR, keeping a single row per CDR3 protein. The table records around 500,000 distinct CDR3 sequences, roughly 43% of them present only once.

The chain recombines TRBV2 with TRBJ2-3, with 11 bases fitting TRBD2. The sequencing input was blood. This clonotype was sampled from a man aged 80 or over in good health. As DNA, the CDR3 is TGTGCCAGCAGTAAACTAGCGGGAGCTCCAGATACGCAGTATTTT. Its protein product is CASSKLAGAPDTQYF.